Sequencing of this TCR beta chain was carried out in a study of T cell responses to AZD1222 COVID-19 vaccine. Some clones are missing from TCRdb's copy, which holds only in-frame ones; the method was immunoSEQ multiplex PCR. The sample has 90,000 to 140,000 clones; roughly 88% are singletons. Turning to this clone: Its cognate antigen is unknown.

Notes on the study in general: Following two doses of AZD1222, Spike-specific TCR breadth and depth rose. There were vaccine-associated CD4 TCRs across spike, dominant at 160-218 and 743-854. Most donors were white British and more were female, and clonal diversity was possibly underestimated. Only after the peak T cell response were repertoires sampled.

This receptor was obtained from an adult in good health. The sequencing here drew on peripheral blood, taken on day 0 of AZD1222 vaccination.

The CDR3 sequence is CASSFSGVGTEAFF. The CDR3 nucleotides read TGTGCCAGCAGTTTTTCAGGGGTTGGGACTGAAGCTTTCTTT. This chain uses TRBV28 with TRBJ1-1, with D possibly being TRBD1 (6 bases). The CDR3 is made up of 14 amino acids. V was shortened by 3 bases and J by 5 bases, with 13 bases between the two germline ends. Germline loops: CDR1 MDHEN, CDR2 SYDVKM.